This T cell receptor beta chain stems from a study of blood T cell repertoires in COVID-19. The CDR3 is 16 residues long. J gave up 1 base and V 0 bases, and 2 bases lay outside the gene matches. The germline V gene has CDR1 MNHEY and CDR2 SVGAGI. Some clones are missing from TCRdb's copy, which holds only in-frame ones; the method was immunoSEQ multiplex PCR. The sample has approximately 220,000 clones, more than 80% seen once. This clonotype was obtained from a woman between 40 and 50 years old with acute COVID-19. Sequencing was carried out using PBMCs or T cells enriched from blood (not recorded which). The V call is TRBV6-5, the J call TRBJ2-2; TRBD2 matches 7 bases. In DNA form, the CDR3 reads TGTGCCAGCAGTTACTCAGAGCGGGGGAACACCGGGGAGCTGTTTTTT. This sequence encodes CASSYSERGNTGELFF.